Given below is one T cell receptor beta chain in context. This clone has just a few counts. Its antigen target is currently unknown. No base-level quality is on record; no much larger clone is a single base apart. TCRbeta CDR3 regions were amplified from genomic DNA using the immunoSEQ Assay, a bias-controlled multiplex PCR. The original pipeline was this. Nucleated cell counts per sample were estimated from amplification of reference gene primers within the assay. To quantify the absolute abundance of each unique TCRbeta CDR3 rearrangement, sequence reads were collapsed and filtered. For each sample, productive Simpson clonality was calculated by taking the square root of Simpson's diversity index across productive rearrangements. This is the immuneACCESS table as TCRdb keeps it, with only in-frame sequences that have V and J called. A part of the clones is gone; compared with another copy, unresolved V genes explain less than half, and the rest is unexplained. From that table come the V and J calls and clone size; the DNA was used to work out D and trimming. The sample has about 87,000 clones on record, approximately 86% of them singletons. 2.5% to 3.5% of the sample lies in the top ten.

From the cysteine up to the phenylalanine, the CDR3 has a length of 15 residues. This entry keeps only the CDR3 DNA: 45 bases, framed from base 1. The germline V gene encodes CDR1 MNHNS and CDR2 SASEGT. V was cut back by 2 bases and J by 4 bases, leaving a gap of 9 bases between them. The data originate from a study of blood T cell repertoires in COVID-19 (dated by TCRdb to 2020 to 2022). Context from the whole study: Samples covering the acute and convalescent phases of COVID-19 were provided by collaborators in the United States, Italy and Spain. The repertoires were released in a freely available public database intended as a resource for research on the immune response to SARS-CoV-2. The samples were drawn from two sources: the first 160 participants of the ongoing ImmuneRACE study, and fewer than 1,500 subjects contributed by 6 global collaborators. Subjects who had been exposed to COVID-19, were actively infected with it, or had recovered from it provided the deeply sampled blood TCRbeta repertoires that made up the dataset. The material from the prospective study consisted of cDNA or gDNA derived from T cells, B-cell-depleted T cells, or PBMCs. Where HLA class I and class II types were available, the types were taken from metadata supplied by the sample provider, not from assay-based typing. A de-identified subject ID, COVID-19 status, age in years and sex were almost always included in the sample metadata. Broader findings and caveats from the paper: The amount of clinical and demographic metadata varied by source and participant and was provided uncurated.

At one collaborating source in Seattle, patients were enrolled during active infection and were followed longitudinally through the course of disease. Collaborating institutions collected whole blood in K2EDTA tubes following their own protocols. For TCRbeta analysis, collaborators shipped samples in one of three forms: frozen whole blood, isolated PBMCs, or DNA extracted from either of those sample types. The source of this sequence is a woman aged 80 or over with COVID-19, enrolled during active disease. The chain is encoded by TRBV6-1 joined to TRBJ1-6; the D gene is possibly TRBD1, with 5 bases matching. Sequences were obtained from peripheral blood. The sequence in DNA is TGTGCCAGCAGTGAAATGGGGCCTTATAATTCACCCCTCCACTTT. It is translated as CASSEMGPYNSPLHF.